The 24 T cell receptor beta chains below come from one sample, sequenced in a study of blood T cell repertoires in COVID-19. Sequencing used immunoSEQ multiplex PCR; TCRdb keeps in-frame clones, though not all of them. The sample shows roughly 280,000 clones, 80% to 90% of them seen only once. The sample comprised PBMCs or T cells enriched from blood (not recorded which). These receptors all stem from a young woman who had recovered from COVID-19.

The chain combines TRBV10-2 with TRBJ2-3; D perhaps matches TRBD1 (6 bases). V was pared by 5 bases and J by 5 bases, with 8 bases between. CDR1 and CDR2 (germline): WSHSY, SAAADI. The CDR3 consists of 12 residues. CDR3 region: CASSLGGDTQYF. The CDR3 region has the DNA TGCGCCAGCAGTCTAGGGGGAGATACGCAGTATTTT.

The rearrangement links TRBV7-8 to TRBJ2-2, with TRBD2 matching over 7 bases. Germline CDR1 and CDR2: SGHVS and FQNEAQ. CDR3 length: 13 residues. V dropped 4 bases and J dropped 5; count of bases not matched to a gene: 1. The CDR3 sequence: CASSSRETGELFF. CDR3 in DNA: TGTGCCAGCAGCTCGCGGGAGACCGGGGAGCTGTTTTTT.

This clone was found once. V is TRBV29-1 and J is TRBJ1-3, with D tentatively TRBD1 (5 bases). V was shortened by 4 bases and J by 0 bases, with 13 bases between the two germline ends. Germline CDR1 SQVTM, CDR2 ANQGSEA. This CDR3 has 15 residues. CDR3 loop: CSVAPQGCSGNTIYF. The DNA of the CDR3 is TGCAGCGTTGCCCCTCAGGGCTGCTCTGGAAACACCATATATTTT.

The V and J genes are TRBV19 and TRBJ1-5; the match to TRBD1 covers 7 bases. The CDR3 contains 14 residues. The junction had 3 bases not matched to a gene; V was cut back by 3 bases and J by 4 bases. CDR1 and CDR2 from the germline V gene are LNHDA and SQIVND (reference sequence). CDR3 in DNA: TGTGCCAGTAGTATTCACAGGGGAAATCAGCCCCAGCATTTT. It translates to CASSIHRGNQPQHF.

The chain joins TRBV2 to TRBJ1-1; D may be TRBD1 (5 bases). Germline CDR1 is SNHLY and CDR2 is FYNNEI. The V end was cut by 6 bases, the J end by 1 base, with 9 bases between. This CDR3 region has 13 residues. CDR3 DNA: TGTGCCAGCAGCACAGGACCGAACACTGAAGCTTTCTTT. Protein product: CASSTGPNTEAFF. Filled out from reference TRBV2 and TRBJ1-1, the complete variable domain reads EPEVTQTPSHQVTQMGQEVILRCVPISNHLYFYWYRQILGQKVEFLVSFYNNEISEKSEIFDDQFSVERPDGSNFTLKIRSTKLEDSAMYFCASSTGPNTEAFFGQGTRLTVV.

The chain employs TRBV5-1 and TRBJ2-2; a possible D gene is TRBD1 (6 bases). The V gene's germline CDR1 is SGHRS and CDR2 YFSETQ. There are 14 residues in the CDR3. V was cut by 0 bases and J by 6 bases, with 9 bases left in between. The CDR3 sequence: CASSLAGQPGELFF. The CDR3 DNA reads as TGCGCCAGCAGCTTGGCCGGACAGCCCGGGGAGCTGTTTTTT. Using reference TRBV5-1 and TRBJ2-2 for the parts outside the CDR3, the full variable domain is KAGVTQTPRYLIKTRGQQVTLSCSPISGHRSVSWYQQTPGQGLQFLFEYFSETQRNKGNFPGRFSGRQFSNSRSEMNVSTLELGDSALYLCASSLAGQPGELFFGEGSRLTVL.

The chain links TRBV28 to TRBJ1-2; 9 nucleotides agree with TRBD1. The ends lost 7 bases at V and 6 bases at J; junction bases unmatched: 3. Germline V gene data show CDR1 as MDHEN and CDR2 as SYDVKM. The CDR3 covers 12 residues. The CDR3 DNA reads TGTGCCAGCACACGGACAGGGGATGGCTACACCTTC. Its translation: CASTRTGDGYTF.

The rearrangement joins TRBV4-1 to TRBJ2-1; weak D call: TRBD2 (5 bases). This CDR3 contains 12 residues. The germline CDR1 and CDR2 sequences are MGHRA and YSYEKL. The V end lost 1 base, the J end lost 9 bases, and 7 bases lay between the germline ends. Here the CDR3 reads CASSQGAGEQFF. CDR3 bases: TGCGCCAGCAGCCAAGGGGCGGGTGAGCAGTTCTTC.

This chain connects TRBV7-2 to TRBJ1-5, with TRBD1 identical over 9 bases. V shed 5 bases and J 6 bases; nucleotides not matched to a gene: 8. Germline loops: CDR1 SGHTA, CDR2 FQGNSA. The CDR3 runs 15 residues. CDR3 sequence: CASSPRTGDGQPQHF. CDR3 in DNA: TGTGCCAGCAGCCCAAGGACAGGGGATGGTCAGCCCCAGCATTTT.

The chain's CDR3 is CATMTGGGNQPQHF. The CDR3 nucleotides read TGTGCCACCATGACAGGGGGAGGCAATCAGCCCCAGCATTTT. The chain links TRBV19 to TRBJ1-5; 9 bases map to TRBD1. The junction had 6 bases not matched to a gene; V was cut back by 10 bases and J by 2 bases. Per germline, CDR1 LNHDA and CDR2 SQIVND (reference sequence). The CDR3 totals 14 residues.

The chain joins TRBV6-5 to TRBJ2-3; D is perhaps TRBD1 (5 bases). Trimming removed 2 bases from V and 2 bases from J, with 14 bases in between. The CDR3 totals 16 residues. The germline V gene encodes CDR1 MNHEY and CDR2 SVGAGI. The CDR3 sequence: CASSYGLLRDTDTQYF. Written as DNA, the CDR3 is TGTGCCAGCAGTTACGGTCTCCTCAGGGACACAGATACGCAGTATTTT.

This clone was observed a few times. The chain uses TRBV5-6 and TRBJ2-7; 11 positions agree with TRBD2. This CDR3 has 14 residues. In germline, CDR1 is SGHDT, CDR2 YYEEEE. The V and J ends lost 4 bases and 11 bases, in that order; junction bases with no gene match: 11. The CDR3 protein is CASSAPSSGGIEYF. The CDR3 DNA reads as TGTGCCAGCAGCGCCCCCTCTAGCGGGGGGATAGAGTACTTC.

The V and J genes are TRBV25-1 and TRBJ1-4; no reliable D call. CDR3 length: 12 amino acids. CDR1 MGHDK and CDR2 SYGVNS come from the germline V gene. The V and J ends lost 4 bases and 8 bases respectively, with 8 bases between them. The CDR3 loop reads CASSASQEKLFF. For the CDR3, the DNA is TGTGCCAGCAGTGCGTCCCAGGAAAAACTGTTTTTT.

V and J are TRBV6-5 and TRBJ1-1; D is uncertain. Germline assignment: CDR1 MNHEY and CDR2 SVGAGI. The CDR3 consists of 14 residues. V was clipped by 7 bases and J by 1 base, with 13 bases between them. This CDR3 is CASIKNIKNTEAFF. For the CDR3, the DNA is TGTGCCAGCATCAAGAACATTAAGAACACTGAAGCTTTCTTT.

The chain employs TRBV5-1 and TRBJ2-3, with D possibly TRBD1 on 5 matching bases. This CDR3 is built from 16 residues. Trimming shortened V by 1 base and J by 0 bases, and 12 bases separated the two germline ends. Looked up from germline, CDR1 is SGHRS and CDR2 is YFSETQ. For the CDR3, the DNA is TGCGCCAGCAGCTTGCAGGGTTTTACTAGCACAGATACGCAGTATTTT. Its protein product is CASSLQGFTSTDTQYF.

This chain joins TRBV3-1 (or the pseudogene TRBV3-2) and TRBJ2-3, with D possibly being TRBD2 (6 bases). CDR1 and CDR2 from the germline V gene are LGHDT and YNNKEL (reference sequence). This CDR3 is 14 amino acids long. V shed 4 bases and J shed 2 bases, with 10 bases lying between them. The CDR3 DNA sequence: TGTGCCAGCAGCCCAAGCGGGTACACAGATACGCAGTATTTT. Amino acid sequence: CASSPSGYTDTQYF.

The chain links TRBV28 to TRBJ1-4; D is perhaps TRBD1 (5 bases). The germline CDR1 and CDR2 sequences are MDHEN and SYDVKM. The length of the CDR3 is 14 residues. V dropped 2 bases and J dropped 3 bases, with 7 bases sitting between them. CDR3 DNA: TGTGCCAGCAGTTTACAGGGTGCTAATGAAAAACTGTTTTTT. Its protein is CASSLQGANEKLFF.

The J gene is TRBJ1-2, the V gene TRBV6-5; 9 bases are a match to TRBD1. The germline CDR1 and CDR2 sequences are MNHEY and SVGAGI. J gave up 8 bases and V 6 bases, and 4 bases lay outside the gene matches. The CDR3 covers 12 residues. The CDR3 nucleotides read TGTGCCAGCAGCTCGGACAGGGGAGGCTACACCTTC. This sequence encodes CASSSDRGGYTF.

This sequence joins TRBV30 and TRBJ2-2; no reliable D call. The germline V gene has CDR1 GTSNPN and CDR2 SVGIG (reference sequence). The CDR3 is 12 residues long. The V and J ends lost 1 base and 4 bases respectively, with 4 bases between them. The CDR3 region is CAWSESTGELFF. DNA for the CDR3: TGTGCCTGGAGTGAGAGCACCGGGGAGCTGTTTTTT. Full variable domain (remainder filled in from reference TRBV30 and TRBJ2-2): SQTIHQWPATLVQPVGSPLSLECTVEGTSNPNLYWYRQAAGRGLQLLFYSVGIGQISSEVPQNLSASRPQDRQFILSSKKLLLSDSGFYLCAWSESTGELFFGEGSRLTVL.

The chain combines TRBV12-5 with TRBJ2-4; 7 nucleotides line up with TRBD1. Germline CDR1 and CDR2: LGHNT and FRNRAP. This CDR3 has 16 residues. J was trimmed by 2 bases and V by 1 base; bases with no gene match: 5. CDR3 coding DNA: TGTGCTAGTGGTTTGGCTCGGACAGGACCCAAAAACATTCAGTACTTC. It codes for CASGLARTGPKNIQYF. The variable domain in full, completed from reference TRBV12-5 and TRBJ2-4, reads DARVTQTPRHKVTEMGQEVTMRCQPILGHNTVFWYRQTMMQGLELLAYFRNRAPLDDSGMPKDRFSAEMPDATLATLKIQPSEPRDSAVYFCASGLARTGPKNIQYFGAGTRLSVL.

The V gene is TRBV5-5, the J gene TRBJ2-2; D is possibly TRBD1 (6 bases). Trimming removed 4 bases from V and 6 bases from J, with 22 bases in between. The CDR3 covers 17 residues. Germline values: CDR1 SGHKS, CDR2 YYEKEE (reference sequence). The CDR3 DNA reads TGTGCCAGCAGCCCGATGGGACACTCTAACGGGGCCGGGGAGCTGTTTTTT. Its protein product is CASSPMGHSNGAGELFF.

The chain recombines TRBV19 with TRBJ1-2, with 8 bases matching TRBD1. Germline V gene lookup returns CDR1 LNHDA and CDR2 SQIVND (reference sequence). Germline trimming cut 0 bases from V and 0 bases from J; bases unmatched to any gene: 9. CDR3 length: 18 amino acids. CDR3 coding DNA: TGTGCCAGTAGTATAGATGGTCAGGGGGCGGCTACTAACTATGGCTACACCTTC. Amino acids: CASSIDGQGAATNYGYTF.

This sequence joins TRBV21-1 and TRBJ2-1; the table's D call of TRBD1 was not tested on the DNA. TRBV21-1 is a documented pseudogene. This CDR3 is built from 19 residues. Here the CDR3 DNA reads TGTGCCAGCAGCCAAAAAGGATCGGACGGACACCCTTTGAACAATGAGCAGTTCTTC. This encodes CASSQKGSDGHPLNNEQFF.

The chain is built from TRBV4-1 and TRBJ1-4; tentatively, D is TRBD1 (6 bases). The V gene's germline CDR1 is MGHRA and CDR2 YSYEKL. The CDR3 loop spans 18 amino acids. The V end lost 3 bases, the J end lost 4 bases, and 21 bases lay between the germline ends. The CDR3 protein is CASSQGGWQGLFNEKLFF. The CDR3 DNA sequence: TGCGCCAGCAGCCAGGGGGGGTGGCAGGGGCTGTTTAATGAAAAACTGTTTTTT.